A selection of T cell receptor beta chains follows, all from one sample in a study of neurological immune-mediated disorders. A single record per CDR3 protein comes from TCRdb applying MiXCR to the 5' RACE reads. The sample holds about 74,000 distinct CDR3 sequences, around 5.5% seen once. What was sequenced was PBMCs. These receptors were obtained from a man between 18 and 35 years old with multiple sclerosis. Each CDR3 is given with its conserved first and last residue. The order of the fields is clone size, J gene, D gene, V gene, CDR3 DNA, CDR3 protein. A D gene is named only where the DNA matches it firmly. Only some rows state a clone size, as once, few, many or a class for expanded clones.

many | TRBJ2-3 | - | TRBV7-7 | TGTGCCAGCAGCTTCGGAGGTACTAGCACAGATACGCAGTATTTT | CASSFGGTSTDTQYF
many | TRBJ2-7 | - | TRBV5-6 | TGTGCCAGCAGCTTTGGCGGAACCTCCTACGAGCAGTACTTC | CASSFGGTSYEQYF
few | TRBJ1-1 | TRBD1 | TRBV19 | TGTGCCAGTAGTAGGGGACAGGGAGTCGGGAACACTGAAGCTTTCTTT | CASSRGQGVGNTEAFF
many | TRBJ2-7 | - | TRBV5-5 | TGTGCCAGCAGCTTTGAGGGGTCAAACTACGAGCAGTACTTC | CASSFEGSNYEQYF
many | TRBJ1-6 | - | TRBV7-3 | TGTGCCAGCAGCCCCAAACGGGGGTCCGGCAATTCACCCCTCCACTTT | CASSPKRGSGNSPLHF
- | TRBJ2-3 | TRBD2 | TRBV10-2 | TGCGCCAGCAGTGAGGCGGGACTAGCGGGCGATACGCAGTATTTT | CASSEAGLAGDTQYF
many | TRBJ1-2 | TRBD1 | TRBV5-1 | TGCGCCAGCAGCTCAGGGGGAGCTGGCTACACCTTC | CASSSGGAGYTF
few | TRBJ1-2 | - | TRBV29-1 | TGCAGCGTGATAAAGGGGAAAGGCTACACCTTC | CSVIKGKGYTF
many | TRBJ1-6 | - | TRBV5-1 | TGCGCCAGCAGCTTGGAAGGCGGGGACTATAATTCACCCCTCAACTTT | CASSLEGGDYNSPLNF
- | TRBJ2-6 | - | TRBV5-1 | TGCGCCAGCAGCTTGGTAGGGACTGGGGCCAAAGTCCTGACTTTC | CASSLVGTGAKVLTF
many | TRBJ2-7 | TRBD2 | TRBV7-2 | TGTGCCAGCAGCTTAGCCGAGGCTAGCGGGAGCTACGAGCAGTACTTC | CASSLAEASGSYEQYF
many | TRBJ1-6 | - | TRBV5-1 | TGCGCCAGCAGCTCCGGGACGGCATATAATTCACCCCTCCACTTT | CASSSGTAYNSPLHF
many | TRBJ2-2 | - | TRBV24-1 | TGTGCCACCAGTGATTTCGACAGCCCACACCCCGGGGAGCTGTTTTTT | CATSDFDSPHPGELFF
many | TRBJ1-2 | TRBD1 | TRBV5-1 | TGCGCCAGCAGCTACGACAGGGGGCGAAACCCCCTTGGCTACACCTTC | CASSYDRGRNPLGYTF
many | TRBJ2-7 | TRBD2 | TRBV5-6 | TGTGCCAGCAGCTTGGCCGGACTAGACTTCTACGAGCAGTACTTC | CASSLAGLDFYEQYF
many | TRBJ2-1 | TRBD2 | TRBV7-9 | TGTGCCAGCAGCTCCCCGGGGGTCGGCGGGAGGGAGTTCTACAATGAGCAGTTCTTC | CASSSPGVGGREFYNEQFF
many | TRBJ2-3 | TRBD1 | TRBV3-1 | TGTGCCAGCAGCCAACAGCCGGGACAGGGGGCTGGAAATACGCAGTATTTT | CASSQQPGQGAGNTQYF
many | TRBJ2-7 | - | TRBV6-1 | TGTGCCAGCAGTGAAGATCCAGCCTCCTACGAGCAGTACTTC | CASSEDPASYEQYF
many | TRBJ2-1 | - | TRBV7-2 | TGTGCCAGCAGCTTAGCGCCGGTAGGGGCAAACAATGAGCAGTTCTTC | CASSLAPVGANNEQFF
many | TRBJ2-7 | - | TRBV7-2 | TGTGCCAGCAGCTGGAGTAGCGGTACCTACGAGCAGTACTTC | CASSWSSGTYEQYF
many | TRBJ2-2 | - | TRBV15 | TGTGCCACCAGCAGAGAAGGGGTCCGCACCGGGGAGCTGTTTTTT | CATSREGVRTGELFF
many | TRBJ2-2 | TRBD2 | TRBV29-1 | TGCAGCGGGGGGGGCACCGGGGAGCTGTTTTTT | CSGGGTGELFF
many | TRBJ2-3 | - | TRBV20-1 | TGCAGTGCTAGAGGTCAGGGACACCGTTCGTGGCAGTATTTT | CSARGQGHRSWQYF
many | TRBJ2-1 | - | TRBV9 | TGTGCCAGCAGCGTAGCGGGGATGGATGAGCAGTTCTTC | CASSVAGMDEQFF
many | TRBJ1-5 | - | TRBV24-1 | TGTGCCACCACAGTGGCAGTCAATCAGCCCCAGCATTTT | CATTVAVNQPQHF
many | TRBJ1-1 | - | TRBV5-1 | TGCGCCAGCAGCTTGGGATCCGGGGCTTTCGAAGCTTTCTTT | CASSLGSGAFEAFF
many | TRBJ2-1 | - | TRBV7-2 | TGTGCCAGCAGCGGTACCGGGGCCCCCTCGTTCTTC | CASSGTGAPSFF
many | TRBJ2-1 | - | TRBV7-2 | TGTGCCAGCAGTCCCGCTAACGGGGGTGAGCAGTTCTTC | CASSPANGGEQFF
many | TRBJ2-1 | - | TRBV30 | TGTGCCTGGAGTTGGGTTCAAAAGCAGTTCTTC | CAWSWVQKQFF
many | TRBJ2-2 | - | TRBV5-1 | TGCGCCAGCAGCCCGGGGGGCGGGCTGGCGAACACCGGGGAGCTGTTTTTT | CASSPGGGLANTGELFF
many | TRBJ2-2 | TRBD1 | TRBV4-2 | TGTGCCAGCAGCCCGGGGACAGGGGAGGGCACCGGGGAGCTGTTTTTT | CASSPGTGEGTGELFF
many | TRBJ1-2 | - | TRBV18 | TGTGCCAGCTCACCAAGGGACTATGGCTACACCTTC | CASSPRDYGYTF
many | TRBJ1-5 | TRBD1 | TRBV24-1 | TGTGCCACCAGTGGGACAGGGGGAAGCAATCAGCCCCAGAATTTT | CATSGTGGSNQPQNF
many | TRBJ1-4 | - | TRBV27 | TGTGCCAGCAGTTTATCCTGGGGGGGCGAAAAACTGTTTTTT | CASSLSWGGEKLFF
many | TRBJ2-7 | TRBD2 | TRBV5-1 | TGCGCCAGCAGCAGCACCACTAGCGGGGGAAAGCAGTACTTC | CASSSTTSGGKQYF
many | TRBJ1-5 | - | TRBV9 | TGTGCCAGCAGCACAGGGCCTGGGCAGCCCCAGCATTTT | CASSTGPGQPQHF
many | TRBJ1-5 | - | TRBV5-5 | TGTGCCAGCAGCTTGGGGACAGTCAATCAGCCCCAGCATTTT | CASSLGTVNQPQHF
- | TRBJ2-7 | - | TRBV3-1 | TGTGCCAGCAGAAAATCCTACGAGCAGTACTTC | CASRKSYEQYF
- | TRBJ2-7 | TRBD2 | TRBV6-2/TRBV6-3 | TGTGCCAGCAAGCGGGATAGCGAGCAGTACTTC | CASKRDSEQYF
many | TRBJ2-1 | TRBD2 | TRBV12-3/TRBV12-4 | TGTGCCAGCAGGTTAGGGAGGGTTACGTCGAATGAGCAGTTCTTC | CASRLGRVTSNEQFF
many | TRBJ2-3 | - | TRBV10-3 | TGTGCCATCAGTGAAATTGGGAAGAAGGCCCCGGGGGATACGCAGTATTTT | CAISEIGKKAPGDTQYF
many | TRBJ1-1 | - | TRBV27 | TGTGCCAGCAGTCCCGAATGGGGAAAAGGGAGTACTGAAGCTTTCTTT | CASSPEWGKGSTEAFF
few | TRBJ2-1 | TRBD1 | TRBV18 | TGTGCCAGCTCACCACCATCAGGGGGATCCTACAATGAGCAGTTCTTC | CASSPPSGGSYNEQFF
many | TRBJ2-5 | - | TRBV29-1 | TGCAGCGTTGCACCCATACTCGGGGGGACCCAGTACTTC | CSVAPILGGTQYF
many | TRBJ1-1 | TRBD1 | TRBV5-1 | TGCGCCAGCAGCCTCCAGACAGGGCGAACTGAAGCTTTCTTT | CASSLQTGRTEAFF